The 13 T cell receptor beta chains reported below all come from one sample, sequenced in a study of blood T cells in healthy people across ages. A second roughly 7 to 12 cycle PCR used barcoded and J-beta primers. TCRdb redid the calling of the 5' RACE reads with MiXCR, one entry per CDR3 protein. Among 1.5 million to 2 million distinct CDR3 sequences, approximately 30% were seen once, and the ten largest hold 7.7%. Specimen: blood. The receptor set was obtained from a woman younger than 45 in good health.

This clonotype has ten or more counts. The V and J genes are TRBV28 and TRBJ2-7; either TRBD1 or TRBD2 may supply D (6 bases each). Germline V gene data show CDR1 as MDHEN and CDR2 as SYDVKM. V dropped 7 bases and J dropped 4 bases, with 20 bases sitting between them. The CDR3 covers 15 residues. The CDR3 region is CASTTVGRGGYEQYF. In DNA form, the CDR3 reads TGTGCCAGCACCACCGTGGGCAGGGGAGGTTACGAGCAGTACTTC.

This clonotype has just a few counts. The chain has TRBV12-3 or TRBV12-4 and TRBJ2-7; D is perhaps TRBD1 (5 bases). The V end was cut by 7 bases, the J end by 1 base, with 11 bases between. The CDR3 runs 13 residues. CDR3 coding DNA: TGTGCCAGCACCTGGGGCCCTTCCTACGAGCAGTACTTC. Protein: CASTWGPSYEQYF.

This clonotype was detected many times. The chain has TRBV12-3 or TRBV12-4 and TRBJ2-7, with 7 bases aligning to TRBD1. The CDR3 sequence is 15 residues long. Trimming at V came to 5 bases and at J to 2 bases, leaving 9 bases not matched to a gene. This chain's CDR3 is CASSARQGGTYEQYF. Here the CDR3 DNA reads TGTGCCAGCAGTGCCCGACAGGGCGGAACCTACGAGCAGTACTTC.

The V and J genes are TRBV7-9 and TRBJ2-7; D unclear. V lost 4 bases, J lost 3 bases, and 10 bases lay in between. The CDR3 consists of 13 residues. Germline V gene data show CDR1 as SEHNR and CDR2 as FQNEAQ (reference sequence). In DNA form, the CDR3 reads TGTGCCAGCAGCTCCGACTGGGGCTACGAGCAGTACTTC. It encodes CASSSDWGYEQYF.

This chain connects TRBV7-2 to TRBJ2-7, with 12 bases aligning to TRBD2. Germline V gene sequence: CDR1 SGHTA, CDR2 FQGNSA. Unmatched junction bases numbered 8, after V lost 1 base and J lost 4 bases. The CDR3 consists of 17 residues. The CDR3 sequence: CASSLGAVLAGGYEQYF. The CDR3 nucleotides read TGTGCCAGCAGCTTAGGCGCGGTCCTAGCGGGGGGGTACGAGCAGTACTTC.

This chain connects TRBV5-6 to TRBJ2-7, with D perhaps being TRBD1 or TRBD2 (5 bases each). The J call is doubtful: the DNA matches TRBJ2-4 better. In germline, CDR1 is SGHDT, CDR2 YYEEEE. The CDR3 covers 12 residues. The CDR3 protein is CASSWDANIQYF. CDR3 bases: TGTGCCAGCAGCTGGGACGCTAACATTCAGTACTTC.

The genes are TRBV5-4 and TRBJ2-3, with D perhaps matching TRBD2 (5 bases). The CDR3 consists of 13 residues. Germline V gives CDR1 SGHNT, CDR2 YYREEE (reference sequence). V was trimmed by 4 bases and J by 5 bases, leaving 11 bases between them. CDR3 bases: TGTGCCAGCAGCCGGAAGGGAGAAGATACGCAGTATTTT. Protein product: CASSRKGEDTQYF. Supplemented by reference TRBV5-4 and TRBJ2-3, the full variable domain reads ETGVTQSPTHLIKTRGQQVTLRCSSQSGHNTVSWYQQALGQGPQFIFQYYREEENGRGNFPPRFSGLQFPNYSSELNVNALELDDSALYLCASSRKGEDTQYFGPGTRLTVL.

This clonotype appeared many times. The rearrangement joins TRBV29-1 to TRBJ2-7; possibly TRBD1 for D (5 bases). The germline V gene encodes CDR1 SQVTM and CDR2 ANQGSEA. V lost 7 bases and J 0 bases, leaving 10 bases between the germline ends. This CDR3 is built from 12 residues. CDR3 sequence reads: CSASTDSYEQYF. The CDR3 region has the DNA TGCAGCGCCTCGACAGACTCCTACGAGCAGTACTTC.

The rearrangement uses TRBV5-1 and TRBJ2-7; D possibly matches TRBD1 or TRBD2 (5 bases each). The V and J ends lost 6 bases and 0 bases respectively, with 28 bases between them. CDR1 is SGHRS and CDR2 is YFSETQ in the germline V gene. The CDR3 is 19 residues long. CDR3: CASNHPGQEVEGSSYEQYF. The DNA for the CDR3 is TGCGCCAGCAACCACCCCGGGCAGGAGGTAGAGGGGAGCTCCTACGAGCAGTACTTC.

The table lists this clonotype with a few counts. The gene calls are TRBV6-5 and TRBJ2-7; either TRBD1 or TRBD2 may supply D (5 bases each). Germline V gene lookup returns CDR1 MNHEY and CDR2 SVGAGI. V was shortened by 6 bases and J by 5 bases, with 20 bases between the two germline ends. The length of the CDR3 is 15 residues. CDR3 DNA: TGTGCCAGCAGCCCCCCGGGGCAAACTTACAACGAGCAGTACTTC. Translated: CASSPPGQTYNEQYF.

The chain joins TRBV7-9 to TRBJ2-1; 8 nucleotides line up with TRBD2. Germline V gene lookup returns CDR1 SEHNR and CDR2 FQNEAQ (reference sequence). CDR3 length equals 17 residues. The junction had 9 bases not matched to a gene; V was cut back by 4 bases and J by 1 base. The CDR3 DNA reads TGTGCCAGCAGCTCCTTAGCGGGATTAGGGTCCTACAATGAGCAGTTCTTC. It yields the protein CASSSLAGLGSYNEQFF.

The rearrangement uses TRBV5-1 and TRBJ2-7; possible D gene TRBD1, 6 bases. Trimming took off 2 bases at V and 7 bases at J, with 22 bases between the two ends. CDR1 is SGHRS and CDR2 is YFSETQ in the germline V gene. This CDR3 spans 16 amino acids. The CDR3 region is CASSFTTGPLQREQYF. The DNA for the CDR3 is TGCGCCAGCAGCTTCACTACAGGGCCCCTTCAACGGGAGCAGTACTTC. Looking up the rest from reference TRBV5-1 and TRBJ2-7 gives the full variable domain: KAGVTQTPRYLIKTRGQQVTLSCSPISGHRSVSWYQQTPGQGLQFLFEYFSETQRNKGNFPGRFSGRQFSNSRSEMNVSTLELGDSALYLCASSFTTGPLQREQYFGPGTRLTVT.

This clonotype came up a few times. The rearrangement joins TRBV7-9 to TRBJ2-7; D is perhaps TRBD2 (5 bases). Per germline, CDR1 SEHNR and CDR2 FQNEAQ (reference sequence). V was pared by 5 bases and J by 5 bases, with 16 bases between. The CDR3 extends over 14 amino acids. The CDR3 nucleotides are TGTGCCAGCAGCGTAGAGGAGGCGTCGGACGAGCAGTACTTC. This codes for CASSVEEASDEQYF. Full variable domain (remainder filled in from reference TRBV7-9 and TRBJ2-7): DTGVSQNPRHKITKRGQNVTFRCDPISEHNRLYWYRQTLGQGPEFLTYFQNEAQLEKSRLLSDRFSAERPKGSFSTLEIQRTEQGDSAMYLCASSVEEASDEQYFGPGTRLTVT.